This T cell receptor (beta chain) was captured in a study of identical twins. Whole-study findings and limits: Excess sharing between twins was weaker in beta out-of-frame sequences. Out-of-frame alpha sequences common to twins were enriched for low generation probability.

All donors comprised healthy Caucasians. Germline V lookup: CDR1 SGHRS, CDR2 YFSETQ. The CDR3 has 16 amino acids. V dropped 0 bases and J dropped 1 base, with 10 bases sitting between them. The authors used template switching to add a universal primer site and gave cDNA unique molecular identifiers. TCRdb reprocessed the 5' RACE reads via MiXCR and lists one record per CDR3 protein. There are more than 1.5 million distinct CDR3 sequences in the sample; about 32% occur only once, and approximately 0.29% lies in the top ten. This clonotype was counted a few times. Antigen specificity is unknown. Sequencing input: cord blood. This chain connects TRBV5-1 to TRBJ2-2; D is perhaps TRBD1 (5 bases). The TCR sequence derives from a newborn girl in good health. CDR3 region: CASSLGLTGNTGELFF. The CDR3 DNA is TGCGCCAGCAGCTTGGGGCTAACAGGGAACACCGGGGAGCTGTTTTTT.